Below, 4 T cell receptor beta chains from the same sample are listed, as sequenced in a study of radiotherapy plus CTLA-4 blockade in lung cancer. Clones were read by immunoSEQ multiplex PCR, and TCRdb kept only the in-frame ones, dropping some. This table has tens of thousands of clones, roughly 80% appearing once. Source: peripheral blood, taken from a patient treated with radiotherapy plus ipilimumab. All receptors come from a human donor with non-small cell lung cancer who had stable disease on radiotherapy plus ipilimumab.

The chain is built from TRBV7-2 and TRBJ1-1, with unresolved D. Looked up from germline, CDR1 is SGHTA and CDR2 is FQGNSA. CDR3 length: 13 amino acids. The V and J ends lost 1 base and 10 bases respectively, with 13 bases between them. The CDR3 region has the DNA TGTGCCAGCAGCTTAGTACCCGGAGGAGTAGCTTTCTTT. This gives the protein CASSLVPGGVAFF.

This clone was picked up one time. The CDR3 reads CASSPRGGANYGYTF. CDR3 nucleotides: TGTGCCAGCTCACCACGGGGGGGCGCGAACTATGGCTACACCTTC. The V and J genes are TRBV18 and TRBJ1-2; tentative D call: TRBD1 (6 bases). V was shortened by 1 base and J by 2 bases, with 11 bases between the two germline ends. Germline V CDR1 and CDR2: KGHSH, LQKENI. This CDR3 is built from 15 residues.

The chain recombines TRBV7-8 with TRBJ2-2; 9 bases agree with TRBD1. Germline loops: CDR1 SGHVS, CDR2 FQNEAQ. CDR3 length: 15 residues. Trimming cost V 5 bases and J 2 bases; bases outside gene matches: 3. The DNA for the CDR3 is TGTGCCAGCAGCAAGGGACAGGGAAACACCGGGGAGCTGTTTTTT. It translates to CASSKGQGNTGELFF. The whole variable domain, filled in from reference TRBV7-8 and TRBJ2-2, reads GAGVSQSPRYKVAKRGQDVALRCDPISGHVSLFWYQQALGQGPEFLTYFQNEAQLDKSGLPSDRFFAERPEGSVSTLKIQRTQQEDSAVYLCASSKGQGNTGELFFGEGSRLTVL.

CDR3 protein: CASGQLDWGEETQYF. CDR3 coding DNA: TGTGCTAGTGGCCAACTAGACTGGGGCGAAGAGACCCAGTACTTC. V and J are TRBV12-5 and TRBJ2-5, with D tentatively TRBD1 or TRBD2 (5 bases each). V was cut by 6 bases and J by 3 bases, with 17 bases left in between. This CDR3 contains 15 residues. Germline CDR1 reads LGHNT; CDR2 reads FRNRAP.